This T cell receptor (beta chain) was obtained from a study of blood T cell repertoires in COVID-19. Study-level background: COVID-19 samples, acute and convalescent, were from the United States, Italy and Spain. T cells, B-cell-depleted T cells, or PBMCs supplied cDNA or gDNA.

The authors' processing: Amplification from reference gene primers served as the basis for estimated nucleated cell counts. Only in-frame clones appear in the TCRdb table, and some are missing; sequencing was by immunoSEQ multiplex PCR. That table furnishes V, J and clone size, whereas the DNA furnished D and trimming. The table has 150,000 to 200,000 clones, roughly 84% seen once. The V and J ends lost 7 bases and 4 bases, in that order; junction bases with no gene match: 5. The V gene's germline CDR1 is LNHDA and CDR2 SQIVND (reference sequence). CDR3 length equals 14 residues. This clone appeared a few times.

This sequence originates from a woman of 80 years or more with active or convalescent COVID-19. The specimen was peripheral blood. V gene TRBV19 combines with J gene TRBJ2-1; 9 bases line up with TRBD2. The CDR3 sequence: CASIGREGYNEQFF. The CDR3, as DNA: TGTGCCAGTATAGGGCGGGAGGGTTACAATGAGCAGTTCTTC.